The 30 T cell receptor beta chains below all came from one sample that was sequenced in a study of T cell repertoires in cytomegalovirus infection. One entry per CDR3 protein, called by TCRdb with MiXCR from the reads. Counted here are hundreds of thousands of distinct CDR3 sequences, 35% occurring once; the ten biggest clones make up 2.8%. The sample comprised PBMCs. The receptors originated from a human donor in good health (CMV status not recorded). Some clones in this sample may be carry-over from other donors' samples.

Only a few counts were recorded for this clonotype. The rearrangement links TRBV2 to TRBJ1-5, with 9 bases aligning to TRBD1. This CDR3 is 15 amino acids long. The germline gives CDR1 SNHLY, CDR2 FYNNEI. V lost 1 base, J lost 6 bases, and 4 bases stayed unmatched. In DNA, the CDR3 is TGTGCCAGCAGTGAAGACAGGGGGCCTGCTCAGCCCCAGCATTTT. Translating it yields CASSEDRGPAQPQHF.

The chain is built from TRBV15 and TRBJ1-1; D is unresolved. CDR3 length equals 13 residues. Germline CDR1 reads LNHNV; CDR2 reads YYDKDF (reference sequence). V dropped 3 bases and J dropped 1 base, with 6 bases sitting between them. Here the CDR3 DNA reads TGTGCCACCAGCAGCCCCGGGAACACTGAAGCTTTCTTT. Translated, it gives CATSSPGNTEAFF.

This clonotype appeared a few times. CDR3 loop: CSGRTGQNEKLFF. In DNA form, the CDR3 reads TGCAGCGGACGGACAGGGCAAAATGAAAAACTGTTTTTT. The chain carries TRBV29-1 and TRBJ1-4; 8 bases agree with TRBD1. V gave up 7 bases and J gave up 5 bases; unmatched junction bases: 6. The CDR3 consists of 13 residues. Germline V CDR1 and CDR2: SQVTM, ANQGSEA.

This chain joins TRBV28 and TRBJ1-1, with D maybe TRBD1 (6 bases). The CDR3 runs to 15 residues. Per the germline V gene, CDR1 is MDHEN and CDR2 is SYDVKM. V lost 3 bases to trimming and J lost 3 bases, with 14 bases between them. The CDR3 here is CASSFPLKGDTEAFF. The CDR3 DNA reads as TGTGCCAGCAGTTTTCCACTCAAGGGGGACACTGAAGCTTTCTTT.

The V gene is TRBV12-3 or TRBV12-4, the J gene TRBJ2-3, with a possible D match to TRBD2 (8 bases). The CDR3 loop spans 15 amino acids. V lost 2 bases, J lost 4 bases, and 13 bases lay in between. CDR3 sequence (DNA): TGTGCCAGCAGTTTACGCGGGGGGACAGCAGATACGCAGTATTTT. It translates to CASSLRGGTADTQYF.

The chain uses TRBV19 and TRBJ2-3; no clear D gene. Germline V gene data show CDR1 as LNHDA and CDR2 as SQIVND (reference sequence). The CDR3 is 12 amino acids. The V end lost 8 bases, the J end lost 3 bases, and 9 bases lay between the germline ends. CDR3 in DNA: TGTGCCAGTGCCTCCGGGACAGATACGCAGTATTTT. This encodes CASASGTDTQYF.

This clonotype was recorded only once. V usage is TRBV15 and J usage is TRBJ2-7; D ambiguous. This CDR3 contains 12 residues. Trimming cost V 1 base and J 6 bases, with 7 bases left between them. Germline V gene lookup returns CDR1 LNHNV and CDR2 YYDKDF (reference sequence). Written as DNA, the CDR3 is TGTGCCACCAGCAGAGGGGCAACCGAGCAGTACTTC. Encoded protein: CATSRGATEQYF.

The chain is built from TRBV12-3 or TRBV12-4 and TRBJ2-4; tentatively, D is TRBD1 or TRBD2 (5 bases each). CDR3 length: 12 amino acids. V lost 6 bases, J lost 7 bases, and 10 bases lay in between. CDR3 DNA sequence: TGTGCCAGCAGCGCCGGGACCAACATTCAGTACTTC. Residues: CASSAGTNIQYF.

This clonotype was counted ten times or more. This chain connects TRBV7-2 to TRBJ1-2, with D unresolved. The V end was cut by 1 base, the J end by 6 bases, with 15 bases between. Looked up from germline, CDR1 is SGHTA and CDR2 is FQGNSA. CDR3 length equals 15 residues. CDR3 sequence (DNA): TGTGCCAGCAGCTTAGGGCCAGCTGGAGGAAATGGCTACACCTTC. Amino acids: CASSLGPAGGNGYTF.

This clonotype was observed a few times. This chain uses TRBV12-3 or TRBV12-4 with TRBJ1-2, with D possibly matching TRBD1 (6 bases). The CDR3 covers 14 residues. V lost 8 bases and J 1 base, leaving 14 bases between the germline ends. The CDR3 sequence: CASGLGGSNYGYTF. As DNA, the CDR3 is TGTGCCAGCGGTCTTGGGGGCAGTAACTATGGCTACACCTTC.

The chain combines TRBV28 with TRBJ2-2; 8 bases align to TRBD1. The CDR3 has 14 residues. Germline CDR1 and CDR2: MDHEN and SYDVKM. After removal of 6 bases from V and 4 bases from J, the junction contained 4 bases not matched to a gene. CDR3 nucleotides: TGTGCCAGCAGATCAGGGGGCATCACCGGGGAGCTGTTTTTT. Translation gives CASRSGGITGELFF. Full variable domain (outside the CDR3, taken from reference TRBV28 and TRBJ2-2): DVKVTQSSRYLVKRTGEKVFLECVQDMDHENMFWYRQDPGLGLRLIYFSYDVKMKEKGDIPEGYSVSREKKERFSLILESASTNQTSMYLCASRSGGITGELFFGEGSRLTVL.

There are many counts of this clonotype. The DNA of the CDR3 is TGTGCCATCCGGGAGGGGTTGTCCTACGAGCAGTACTTC. This gives the protein CAIREGLSYEQYF. J is TRBJ2-7 and V is TRBV10-3, with 8 positions matching TRBD2. CDR3 length: 13 residues. The germline V gene encodes CDR1 ENHRY and CDR2 SYGVKD. The V segment lost 8 bases and the J segment 1 base; nucleotides outside the gene matches: 4.

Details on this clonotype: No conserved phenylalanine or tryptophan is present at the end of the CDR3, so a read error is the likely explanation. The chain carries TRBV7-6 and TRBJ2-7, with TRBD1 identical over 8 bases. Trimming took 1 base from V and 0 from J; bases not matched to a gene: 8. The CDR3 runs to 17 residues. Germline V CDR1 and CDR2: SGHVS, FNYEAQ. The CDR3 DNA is TGTGCCAGCAGCTTAGACACCGGGACAGGTATCTCCTACGAGCAGTACTTA. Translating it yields CASSLDTGTGISYEQYL.

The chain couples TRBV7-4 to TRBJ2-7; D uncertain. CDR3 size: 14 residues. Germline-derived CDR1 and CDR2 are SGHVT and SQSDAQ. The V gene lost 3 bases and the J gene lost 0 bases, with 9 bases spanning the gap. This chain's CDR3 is CASSFRVNSYEQYF. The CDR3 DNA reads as TGTGCCAGCAGCTTCCGGGTCAACTCCTACGAGCAGTACTTC. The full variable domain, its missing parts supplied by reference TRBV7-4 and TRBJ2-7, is GAGVSQSPRYKVAKRGRDVALRCDSISGHVTLYWYRQTLGQGSEVLTYSQSDAQRDKSGRPSGRFSAERPERSVSTLKIQRTEQGDSAVYLCASSFRVNSYEQYFGPGTRLTVT.

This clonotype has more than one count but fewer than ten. In nucleotides, the CDR3 is TGTGCCAGCAGCCTCGTGGTCACTGGAAACACCATATATTTT. It is translated as CASSLVVTGNTIYF. J is TRBJ1-3 and V is TRBV12-3 or TRBV12-4; no definite D call. V was trimmed by 6 bases and J by 2 bases, leaving 11 bases between them. CDR3 length: 14 residues.

This chain's CDR3 is CSARTSGDYEQYF. The CDR3 DNA sequence: TGCAGTGCTAGAACTAGCGGGGATTACGAGCAGTACTTC. V is TRBV20-1 and J is TRBJ2-7, with 10 bases matching TRBD2. Losses at the gene ends were 2 bases for V and 4 bases for J; bases not matched to a gene: 2. The germline V gene has CDR1 DFQATT and CDR2 SNEGSKA (reference sequence). The CDR3 extends over 13 amino acids.

The CDR3 nucleotides read TGTGCCAGCAGTCTTATTCGGGACAGGGGGTACGAGCAGTACTTC. Translation gives CASSLIRDRGYEQYF. The chain joins TRBV28 to TRBJ2-7; the match to TRBD1 covers 11 bases. This CDR3 has 15 residues. Germline lookup yields CDR1 MDHEN and CDR2 SYDVKM. The V and J ends lost 5 bases and 4 bases, in that order; junction bases with no gene match: 7.

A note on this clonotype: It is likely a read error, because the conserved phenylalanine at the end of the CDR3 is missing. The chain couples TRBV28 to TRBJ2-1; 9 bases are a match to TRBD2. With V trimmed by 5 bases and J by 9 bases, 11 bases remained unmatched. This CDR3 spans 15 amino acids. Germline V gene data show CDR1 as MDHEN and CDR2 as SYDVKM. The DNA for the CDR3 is TGTGCCAGCAGTATTAGCGGGAGCCCCAGGGGTGAGCAGTTCCTC. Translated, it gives CASSISGSPRGEQFL.

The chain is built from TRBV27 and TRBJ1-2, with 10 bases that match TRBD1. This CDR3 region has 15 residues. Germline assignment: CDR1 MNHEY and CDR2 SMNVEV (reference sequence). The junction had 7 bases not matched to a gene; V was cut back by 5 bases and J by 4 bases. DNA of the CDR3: TGTGCCAGCAGTCCTCTTGGGACAGGGGCCTATGGCTACACCTTC. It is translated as CASSPLGTGAYGYTF.

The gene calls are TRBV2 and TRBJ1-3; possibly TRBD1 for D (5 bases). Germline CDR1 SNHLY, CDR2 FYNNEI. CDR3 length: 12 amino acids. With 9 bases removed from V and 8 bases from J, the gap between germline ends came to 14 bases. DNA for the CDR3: TGTGCCAGTACCCGGGACGTGGACACCATATATTTT. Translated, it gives CASTRDVDTIYF. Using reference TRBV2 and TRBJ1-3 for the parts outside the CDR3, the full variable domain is EPEVTQTPSHQVTQMGQEVILRCVPISNHLYFYWYRQILGQKVEFLVSFYNNEISEKSEIFDDQFSVERPDGSNFTLKIRSTKLEDSAMYFCASTRDVDTIYFGEGSWLTVV.

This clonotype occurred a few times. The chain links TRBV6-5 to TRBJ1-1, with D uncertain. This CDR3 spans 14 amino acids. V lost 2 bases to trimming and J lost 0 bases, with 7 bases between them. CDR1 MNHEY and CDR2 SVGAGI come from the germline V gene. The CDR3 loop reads CASSYASMNTEAFF. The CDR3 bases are TGTGCCAGCAGTTACGCATCTATGAACACTGAAGCTTTCTTT.

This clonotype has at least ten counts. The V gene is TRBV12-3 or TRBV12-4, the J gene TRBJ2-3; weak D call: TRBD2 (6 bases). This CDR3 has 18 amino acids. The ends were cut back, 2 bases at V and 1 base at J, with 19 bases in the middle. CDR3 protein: CASSLSRGGGPGTDTQYF. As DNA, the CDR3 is TGTGCCAGCAGTTTATCGCGTGGAGGAGGGCCGGGCACAGATACGCAGTATTTT.

CDR3 in amino acids: CSASSGVGSNQPQHF. The CDR3 nucleotides are TGCAGTGCTAGTTCGGGGGTAGGGAGCAATCAGCCCCAGCATTTT. The chain links TRBV20-1 to TRBJ1-5, with TRBD1 as a possible D gene (5 bases). The CDR3 consists of 15 residues. Germline V lookup: CDR1 DFQATT, CDR2 SNEGSKA (reference sequence). The germline V and J ends were trimmed by 3 bases and 1 base, with 13 bases remaining between them.

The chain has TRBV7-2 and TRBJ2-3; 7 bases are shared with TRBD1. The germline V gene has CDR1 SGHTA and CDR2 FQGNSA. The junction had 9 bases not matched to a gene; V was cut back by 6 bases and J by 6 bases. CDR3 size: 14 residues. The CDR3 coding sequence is TGTGCCAGCAGATTAACGACAGGGACGGATACGCAGTATTTT. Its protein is CASRLTTGTDTQYF.

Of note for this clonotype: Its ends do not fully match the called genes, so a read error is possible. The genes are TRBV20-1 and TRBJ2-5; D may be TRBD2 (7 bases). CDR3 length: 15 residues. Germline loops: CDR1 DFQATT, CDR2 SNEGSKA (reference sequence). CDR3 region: CSARGAGAGEETQSF. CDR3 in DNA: TGCAGTGCTAGAGGGGCAGGGGCGGGGGAAGAGACCCAGTCCTTC.

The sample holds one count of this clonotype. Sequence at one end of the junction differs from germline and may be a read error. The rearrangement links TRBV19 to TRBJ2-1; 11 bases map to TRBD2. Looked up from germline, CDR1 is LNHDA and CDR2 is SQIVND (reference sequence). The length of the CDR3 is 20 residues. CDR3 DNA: TGTGCCAGTAGTATAAGTTCGGGACTAGCGGACTCCGGCGCCTACAATGAGCAGTTATTC. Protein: CASSISSGLADSGAYNEQLF.

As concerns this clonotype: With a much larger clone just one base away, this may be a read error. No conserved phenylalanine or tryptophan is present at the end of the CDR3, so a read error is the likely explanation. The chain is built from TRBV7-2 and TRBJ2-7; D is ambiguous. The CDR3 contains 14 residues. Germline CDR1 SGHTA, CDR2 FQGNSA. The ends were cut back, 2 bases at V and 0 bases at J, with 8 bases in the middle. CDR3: CASSLRRGSYEQYL. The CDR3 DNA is TGTGCCAGCAGCTTAAGGCGTGGCTCCTACGAGCAGTACTTA.

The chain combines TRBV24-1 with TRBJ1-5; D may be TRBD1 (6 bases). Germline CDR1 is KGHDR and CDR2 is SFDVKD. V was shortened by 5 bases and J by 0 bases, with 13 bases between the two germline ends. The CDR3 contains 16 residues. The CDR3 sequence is CATSAVGGPSNQPQHF. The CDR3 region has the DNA TGTGCCACCAGTGCAGTGGGGGGGCCTAGCAATCAGCCCCAGCATTTT.

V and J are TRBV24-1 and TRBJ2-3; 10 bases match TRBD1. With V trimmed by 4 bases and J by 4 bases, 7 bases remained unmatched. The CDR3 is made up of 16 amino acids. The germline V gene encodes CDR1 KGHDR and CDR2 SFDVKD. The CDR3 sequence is CATSDPGTGDADTQYF. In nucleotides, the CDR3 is TGTGCCACCAGTGACCCCGGGACAGGGGATGCAGATACGCAGTATTTT.

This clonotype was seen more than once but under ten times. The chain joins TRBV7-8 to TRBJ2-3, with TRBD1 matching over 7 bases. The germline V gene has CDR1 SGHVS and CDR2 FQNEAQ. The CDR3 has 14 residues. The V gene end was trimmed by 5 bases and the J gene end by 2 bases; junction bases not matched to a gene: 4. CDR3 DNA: TGTGCCAGCAGCCCGGGACAGCACACAGATACGCAGTATTTT. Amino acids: CASSPGQHTDTQYF.